The T cell receptor beta chain under discussion was sequenced for a study of T-cell reconstitution after alpha-beta-depleted transplantation in children. Study-wide points: Reports say that about two months after transplant, the alpha-beta T cells came out of several hundred graft clones that had expanded.

The J segment lost 4 bases and the V segment lost 3 bases, leaving 5 bases of the junction unmatched. This CDR3 comprises 15 residues. Unique molecular identifiers were used in preparing the TCRbeta library. TCRdb re-derived calls from the PCR reads in MiXCR, one entry per CDR3 protein. The data contain approximately 980,000 distinct CDR3 sequences, about 29% of them singletons. With respect to this clonotype: Its antigen is unknown.

Material: PBMCs, mostly from graft donor cells, obtained 360 days after TCRalphabeta/CD19-depleted stem cell transplant. This TCR came from a boy younger than two who had a stem cell transplant for SCID, so the T cells may come from the graft donor. The gene calls are TRBV12-3 or TRBV12-4 and TRBJ2-3; 9 bases fit TRBD1. The CDR3 nucleotides are TGTGCCAGCAGTTTGGGGACAGGGAAAGCAGATACGCAGTATTTT. This gives the protein CASSLGTGKADTQYF.